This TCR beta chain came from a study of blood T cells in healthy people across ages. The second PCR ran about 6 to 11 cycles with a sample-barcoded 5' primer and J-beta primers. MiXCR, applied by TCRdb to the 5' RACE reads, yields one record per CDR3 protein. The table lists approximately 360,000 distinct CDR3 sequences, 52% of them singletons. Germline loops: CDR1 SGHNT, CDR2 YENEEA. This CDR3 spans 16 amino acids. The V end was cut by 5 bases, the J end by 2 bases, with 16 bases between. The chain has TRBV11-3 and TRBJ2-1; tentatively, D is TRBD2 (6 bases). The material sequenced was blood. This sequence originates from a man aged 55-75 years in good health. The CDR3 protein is CASSLAGSGTYNEQFF. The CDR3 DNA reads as TGTGCCAGCAGCCTAGCCGGTAGCGGAACCTACAATGAGCAGTTCTTC.